The T cell receptor beta chain under discussion was sequenced for a study of T cells in Graves' hyperthyroidism and ophthalmopathy. Study-wide background: Peripheral blood sampling occurred at initial diagnosis, before any treatment.

Germline CDR1 is MNHNS and CDR2 is SASEGT. The CDR3 totals 17 residues. Trimming left V 3 bases short and J 0 bases short, with 15 bases between. Amplification of TCR beta CDR3 regions used RNA as the template. Initially, a first-round RT-PCR of the TCR CDR3 employed the HTBI primer set. MiXCR, applied by TCRdb to the multiplex PCR reads, yields one record per CDR3 protein. The table has 400,000 to 500,000 distinct CDR3 sequences, approximately 14% seen once. This clonotype was recorded many times. The chain employs TRBV6-1 and TRBJ2-1, with D possibly matching TRBD1 (6 bases). The TCR sequence derives from a man between 18 and 35 years old with Graves' ophthalmopathy. Sequencing used blood. The CDR3 DNA reads TGTGCCAGCAGTGAGGGTACAGGGTTGGGCTCCTACAATGAGCAGTTCTTC. Residues: CASSEGTGLGSYNEQFF.